This T cell receptor beta chain was identified in a study of CD8 T cells in ankylosing spondylitis (dated by TCRdb to 2015 to 2018). Describing the broader study: The study profiled T cell receptor beta repertoires in healthy donors and ankylosing spondylitis patients to find disease-linked TCR variants. Peripheral blood samples were taken, and synovial fluid was additionally collected from ankylosing spondylitis patients. The full study cohort was made up of 25 ankylosing spondylitis patients and roughly 100 healthy donors. Points the paper makes about the study in general: A TCR beta motif made up of eight or nine highly homologous amino acid variants appeared to be characteristic of blood from ankylosing spondylitis patients. The disease-linked clones were reported to be significantly enriched in matched synovial fluid samples from ankylosing spondylitis patients. The disease-linked clones showed a CD8+ phenotype and occurred at relatively low frequencies in peripheral blood. Some of the motif variants had been reported before in the synovial fluid and blood of reactive arthritis patients, a finding that suggests common disease-initiation mechanisms.

Measured from the cysteine to the phenylalanine, the CDR3 is 15 residues long. Only CDR3 DNA remains: 45 bases, in frame from the first base. The germline V end is reduced by 5 bases and the J end by 7 bases; junction bases left unmatched: 8. Taken from the germline V gene, the CDR1 and CDR2 loops are SGHTA and FQGNSA. This clonotype was counted between two and nine times. The antigen this receptor binds is unknown. Base qualities are not recorded, but no much larger clone differs from it by a single base. For sequencing, an Illumina HiSeq 2500 was employed. TCR beta libraries were prepared by quantitative 5'-RACE with molecular barcodes. The original methods were these. To identify disease-linked TCR variants, a new computational method was used, one built on a probabilistic model of VDJ rearrangement. The public reads were run again by TCRdb, first through fastp at Q25 and then through MiXCR, and only productive beta chains were kept. Entries are consolidated by CDR3 protein sequence, retaining the most common genes and DNA. None of the V and J calls come from the authors' own analysis; TCRdb made them. The sample table shows over 700,000 distinct CDR3 sequences, and around 17% are seen once. The biggest ten clones account for 15% to 20% of the sample.

Recombination linked TRBV7-2 to TRBJ2-1; 10 junctional bases match TRBD1. Sequenced sample: blood, either unsorted or a sorted T cell fraction (not recorded which). This sequence originates from a male donor with ankylosing spondylitis. The DNA sequence is given as TGTGCCAGCAGCCCGGGGGACAGGGGTAGTAATGAGCAGTTCTTC. Its product reads: CASSPGDRGSNEQFF.